A single sample gave rise to the 30 T cell receptor beta chains below, sequenced in a study of tumor-infiltrating lymphocytes in primary liver carcinoma. A primer in the constant region served to generate TCR beta cDNA from 500 ng of total RNA. Generation of the TCR beta libraries relied on three nested multiplex PCR rounds using slightly modified ARM-PCR. The first two PCR rounds used TRBV1-TRBV30 primers with a Cbeta primer, 10 cycles each. A single record per CDR3 protein comes from TCRdb applying MiXCR to the multiplex PCR reads. The sample contains roughly 100,000 distinct CDR3 sequences, roughly four fifths of which appear only once. DNA and RNA were both co-extracted from about 20-30 mg of bulk tissue that had not been sorted. Sequencing was done on a sample of liver tumor tissue from sampling region 3. Subset in this sample: tumor region T3, left-lateral pole. Every receptor here comes from a man aged 40-55 years with primary liver carcinoma and hepatitis B virus infection.

In this sample, this clonotype turned up once. The chain employs TRBV10-3 and TRBJ2-3; D unresolved. In germline, CDR1 is ENHRY, CDR2 SYGVKD. The CDR3 runs 15 residues. V was pared by 0 bases and J by 8 bases, with 15 bases between. The CDR3 DNA reads TGTGCCATCAGTGAGTCGAAGGGCGCCCGAGGTACGCAGTATTTT. It encodes CAISESKGARGTQYF.

In this sample, this clonotype turned up many times. The CDR3 nucleotides read TGTGCCACCAGTGACAGGACAGGGGGCAATCAGCCCCAGCATTTT. Protein product: CATSDRTGGNQPQHF. This rearrangement joins TRBV24-1 to TRBJ1-5; 9 bases map to TRBD1. The CDR3 is 15 amino acids. V lost 4 bases to trimming and J lost 2 bases; unmatched junction nucleotides: 2. In germline, CDR1 is KGHDR, CDR2 SFDVKD.

Concerning this clonotype itself: A read error may account for a junction end that differs from germline. The V and J genes are TRBV4-3 and TRBJ2-1; D might be TRBD2 (6 bases). Per germline, CDR1 LGHNA and CDR2 YSLEER. CDR3 length: 16 residues. The CDR3 DNA follows: TGCGCCAGCAGCCAACATAGGAGCGGGTTTCACGATGAGAAGTTCTTC. Its protein product is CASSQHRSGFHDEKFF.

The V call is TRBV7-2, the J call TRBJ2-1, with 8 bases matching TRBD2. Germline V lookup: CDR1 SGHTA, CDR2 FQGNSA. The J segment lost 5 bases and the V segment lost 1 base, leaving 4 bases of the junction unmatched. The CDR3 totals 15 residues. This CDR3 is CASSLGSGGHNEQFF. The CDR3 nucleotides are TGTGCCAGCAGCTTAGGGTCGGGAGGGCACAATGAGCAGTTCTTC.

About this clonotype itself: In this CDR3 the conserved last residue, phenylalanine or tryptophan, is missing, so a read error is likely. The chain joins TRBV6-6 to TRBJ2-1, with 12 bases fitting TRBD2. The V gene's germline CDR1 is MNHNY and CDR2 SVGAGI (reference sequence). The CDR3 contains 19 residues. The CDR3 coding sequence is TGTGCCTGCAGTTACTCACTAGCGGGAGGATCGGACTCCTACAATGAGCAGTTCTTA. Its translation: CACSYSLAGGSDSYNEQFL.

The chain combines TRBV7-8 with TRBJ2-1, with a tentative D call TRBD2 (6 bases). The length of the CDR3 is 14 residues. The V and J ends lost 5 bases and 10 bases respectively, with 18 bases between them. CDR1 and CDR2 from the germline V gene are SGHVS and FQNEAQ. The CDR3 protein is CASSPAVRGNEQFF. In DNA form, the CDR3 reads TGTGCCAGCAGCCCAGCCGTCCGCGGGAACGAGCAGTTCTTC.

In the case of this clonotype: One end of the junction varies from germline; a read error may be responsible. The chain recombines TRBV5-6 with TRBJ2-2, with 14 bases lining up with TRBD2. The CDR3 spans 15 residues. Germline V gene sequence: CDR1 SGHDT, CDR2 YYEEEE. The CDR3 spells CASSRTSGRTGELSF. DNA for the CDR3: TGTGCCAGTAGCCGGACTAGCGGGAGGACCGGGGAACTGTCTTTT.

To note about this clonotype: Relative to the germline gene, one junction end is altered; a read error may explain this. The chain joins TRBV11-1 to TRBJ2-2; D is tentatively TRBD1 or TRBD2 (5 bases each). Germline V lookup: CDR1 SGHAT, CDR2 FQDESV (reference sequence). The length of the CDR3 is 15 residues. The CDR3 nucleotides read TGTGCCAGCAGATATACAGGAGCTTTATCCGGGGAGCTGTTCTTT. Residues: CASRYTGALSGELFF.

Concerning this clonotype: Germline is not matched at one junction end, which may reflect a read error. The chain is built from TRBV11-2 and TRBJ2-7; possible D gene TRBD2, 5 bases. The germline V gene has CDR1 SGHAT and CDR2 FQNNGV. CDR3 length equals 14 residues. This chain's CDR3 is CASSSSRNSYKQYF. CDR3 sequence (DNA): TGTGCTAGCAGCTCTAGCAGGAACTCCTACAAGCAGTACTTC.

Concerning this clonotype: It is likely a read error, because the conserved phenylalanine at the end of the CDR3 is missing. The V call is TRBV12-3 or TRBV12-4, the J call TRBJ1-1; no definite D call. This CDR3 is 11 amino acids long. The CDR3 loop is CASSLTTVAFS. CDR3 nucleotide sequence: TGTGCCAGCAGTTTAACCACTGTAGCTTTCTCT.

Notes on this clonotype: It is likely a read error, because the conserved phenylalanine at the end of the CDR3 is missing. V is TRBV4-3 and J is TRBJ2-3; the match to TRBD2 covers 7 bases. CDR3 length equals 17 residues. Germline V gene lookup returns CDR1 LGHNA and CDR2 YSLEER. The CDR3 DNA reads as TGCGCCAACAGCCAGGATACCGACACGGGAGGAACAGATACGCAGTATTAT. This encodes CANSQDTDTGGTDTQYY.

As for this clonotype: One end of the junction varies from germline; a read error may be responsible. J is TRBJ1-3 and V is TRBV4-2; D might be TRBD1 (6 bases). Germline CDR1 and CDR2: LGHNA and YNFKEQ. This CDR3 contains 17 residues. CDR3 DNA: TGTGCCGGCAGTCCCGAATCCGGACAGATCTCTGGAAACACCATATATTTT. Translating gives CAGSPESGQISGNTIYF.

This clonotype was detected ten times or more. This rearrangement joins TRBV5-1 to TRBJ2-2; D could derive from TRBD1 or TRBD2 (6 bases each). The CDR3 is made up of 17 amino acids. Germline V gene data show CDR1 as SGHRS and CDR2 as YFSETQ. V lost 0 bases, J lost 5 bases, and 17 bases lay in between. The CDR3 sequence is CASSLAEGGRRTGELFF. The CDR3 DNA sequence: TGCGCCAGCAGCTTGGCCGAAGGGGGGCGCCGGACCGGGGAGCTGTTTTTT.

Notes on this clonotype: A read error may produce the germline difference seen at one junction end. The CDR3 nucleotides read TGCGCCATCAGCTATCGTGGATTGCCCAGTGATGAGCAGTTCTTC. It encodes CAISYRGLPSDEQFF. The chain carries TRBV4-1 and TRBJ2-1; D is unclear. Germline V gene sequence: CDR1 MGHRA, CDR2 YSYEKL. The CDR3 length is 15 residues.

The genes are TRBV11-2 and TRBJ2-6; D is unclear. Per the germline V gene, CDR1 is SGHAT and CDR2 is FQNNGV. The CDR3 extends over 15 amino acids. V shed 11 bases and J shed 0 bases, with 14 bases lying between them. The CDR3 nucleotides are TGTGCCGCCCGGTGGCCGCGCTCTGGGGCCAACGTCCTGACTTTC. Its protein product is CAARWPRSGANVLTF.

Comment on this clonotype: One junction end disagrees with the germline gene, perhaps due to a read error. V gene TRBV5-5 combines with J gene TRBJ1-1, with D uncertain. The CDR3 has 14 residues. Germline CDR1 reads SGHKS; CDR2 reads YYEKEE (reference sequence). The CDR3 loop reads CANSLVTLRTDAFF. The CDR3 coding sequence is TGTGCCAACAGCTTAGTTACCCTGAGGACTGATGCTTTCTTT.

Note on this clonotype: This could be a read error, since a much larger clone is one nucleotide away. The chain combines TRBV28 with TRBJ1-6; maybe TRBD1 (6 bases). Germline CDR1 reads MDHEN; CDR2 reads SYDVKM. CDR3 length equals 15 residues. CDR3 in amino acids: CASRIAGTRISPLRF. The CDR3 nucleotides read TGTGCCAGCAGGATCGCCGGGACACGGATATCACCCCTCCGCTTT.

Points on this clonotype: Sequence at one end of the junction differs from germline and may be a read error. This sequence joins TRBV4-1 and TRBJ1-2; possibly TRBD1 for D (5 bases). CDR1 and CDR2 from the germline V gene are MGHRA and YSYEKL. The CDR3 contains 14 residues. In DNA, the CDR3 is TGCGCCAGCAGCCAATCTCAGGGATTCCATGGCTACAACTTC. Translated, it gives CASSQSQGFHGYNF.

CDR3 region: CASSYLGEAAGELFF. CDR3 DNA sequence: TGTGCCAGCAGTTACCTTGGGGAGGCTGCCGGGGAGCTGTTTTTT. The V call is TRBV6-2 or TRBV6-3, the J call TRBJ2-2, with a possible D match to TRBD2 (6 bases). This CDR3 has 15 amino acids. V was shortened by 2 bases and J by 6 bases, with 13 bases between the two germline ends. Germline-derived CDR1 and CDR2 are MNHEY and SVGEGT.

This clonotype was detected only a few times. The junction and the germline gene differ at one end; a read error may be behind it. The CDR3, as DNA: TGTGCCATCAGTGGAAATATCGGGAGAGGGGCCGGGGAGCTGTGTTTT. Amino acid sequence: CAISGNIGRGAGELCF. This rearrangement joins TRBV10-3 to TRBJ2-2; possibly TRBD2 for D (6 bases). The CDR3 extends over 16 amino acids. Germline V gives CDR1 ENHRY, CDR2 SYGVKD.

Note on this clonotype: One end of the junction fails to match germline, which may point to a read error. The rearrangement joins TRBV6-1 to TRBJ2-7; TRBD2 aligns across 8 bases. Germline assignment: CDR1 MNHNS and CDR2 SASEGT. This CDR3 comprises 20 residues. CDR3 protein: CASNEAPLGLTGGPRDEQYF. The CDR3 DNA reads as TGTGCCAGCAATGAAGCCCCCCTAGGACTAACGGGAGGGCCCCGCGACGAGCAGTACTTC.

Of note for this clonotype: Germline is not matched at one junction end, which may reflect a read error. The gene calls are TRBV29-1 and TRBJ1-2, with TRBD1 as a possible D gene (6 bases). CDR3 length: 14 amino acids. The V gene's germline CDR1 is SQVTM and CDR2 ANQGSEA. CDR3 residues: CSVKFGQSIYGHIF. CDR3 bases: TGCAGTGTCAAATTTGGACAGTCGATCTATGGCCACATCTTC.

A note on this clonotype: The junction departs from the called germline gene at one end, perhaps through a read error. V and J are TRBV5-1 and TRBJ1-1, with 8 bases lining up with TRBD1. CDR1 and CDR2 (germline): SGHRS, YFSETQ. The CDR3 totals 16 residues. The CDR3 loop reads CTSSLGQVFTNTEAFF. DNA of the CDR3: TGCACCAGCAGCTTGGGACAGGTCTTTACGAACACTGAAGCTTTCTTT.

In the case of this clonotype: No conserved phenylalanine or tryptophan is present at the end of the CDR3, so a read error is the likely explanation. The limits of the CDR3 on the DNA are not certain, so only TCRdb's listed CDR3 is given. The chain is built from TRBV12-3 or TRBV12-4 and TRBJ2-1; TRBD1 is the table's D call and was not checked against the DNA. The CDR3 comprises 11 residues, both ends counted. CDR3 region: CASSDRNEQLL.

This clonotype was detected a few times. The chain has TRBV20-1 and TRBJ2-3; 7 nucleotides align to TRBD2. V lost 0 bases and J lost 6; bases outside the gene matches: 12. This CDR3 is built from 16 residues. Per the germline V gene, CDR1 is DFQATT and CDR2 is SNEGSKA (reference sequence). The CDR3 reads CSARETSLAAGDTQYF. DNA for the CDR3: TGCAGTGCTAGAGAGACATCCCTAGCGGCGGGGGATACGCAGTATTTT.

Details on this clonotype: A read error is possible here, since a much larger clone lies one base away. The chain recombines TRBV5-1 with TRBJ2-2; 9 bases line up with TRBD2. J was trimmed by 7 bases and V by 0 bases; bases with no gene match: 4. The CDR3 is 15 residues long. Germline V gives CDR1 SGHRS, CDR2 YFSETQ. In nucleotides, the CDR3 is TGCGCCAGCAGCTTGGTTCCTAGCGGGATCGGGGAGCTGTTTTTT. This encodes CASSLVPSGIGELFF.

On this clonotype: Lacking the conserved final phenylalanine or tryptophan, this CDR3 likely reflects a read error. The genes are TRBV4-2 and TRBJ2-5, with 8 bases aligning to TRBD2. The germline gives CDR1 LGHNA, CDR2 YNFKEQ. The CDR3 extends over 18 amino acids. The V segment lost 1 base and the J segment 2 bases; nucleotides outside the gene matches: 12. CDR3 DNA sequence: TGTGCCAGCAGCCAAGTAGGTCTGGAACTAGCGGAACAAGAGACCCAGTACTTA. This translates into CASSQVGLELAEQETQYL.

About this clonotype: The final CDR3 position lacks the conserved phenylalanine or tryptophan, pointing to a likely read error. This rearrangement joins TRBV5-4 to TRBJ2-3; 7 bases agree with TRBD2. This CDR3 is built from 15 residues. CDR1 and CDR2 (germline): SGHNT, YYREEE (reference sequence). V shed 4 bases and J 6 bases; nucleotides not matched to a gene: 11. CDR3 amino acids: CASSPSGGFTDTQYI. The CDR3 DNA reads TGTGCCAGCAGCCCCTCGGGGGGATTCACTGATACGCAGTATATT.

With regard to this clonotype: Germline is not matched at one junction end, which may reflect a read error. This CDR3 reads CASSLGIVADTRYF. The CDR3 coding sequence is TGTGCCAGCAGCCTCGGGATAGTGGCAGATACGCGGTATTTT. J is TRBJ2-3 and V is TRBV5-8, with D possibly matching TRBD2 (5 bases). Germline values: CDR1 SGHTS, CDR2 YDEGEE. The CDR3 contains 14 residues.

Comments on this clonotype: Germline is not matched at one junction end, which may reflect a read error. V is TRBV29-1 and J is TRBJ1-1, with 10 bases fitting TRBD1. Germline V gene data show CDR1 as SQVTM and CDR2 as ANQGSEA. The CDR3 is made up of 13 amino acids. In DNA, the CDR3 is TGCAGCGCCCGACAGGGGGCGAGAACTGAAGCATTCTTT. It codes for CSARQGARTEAFF.